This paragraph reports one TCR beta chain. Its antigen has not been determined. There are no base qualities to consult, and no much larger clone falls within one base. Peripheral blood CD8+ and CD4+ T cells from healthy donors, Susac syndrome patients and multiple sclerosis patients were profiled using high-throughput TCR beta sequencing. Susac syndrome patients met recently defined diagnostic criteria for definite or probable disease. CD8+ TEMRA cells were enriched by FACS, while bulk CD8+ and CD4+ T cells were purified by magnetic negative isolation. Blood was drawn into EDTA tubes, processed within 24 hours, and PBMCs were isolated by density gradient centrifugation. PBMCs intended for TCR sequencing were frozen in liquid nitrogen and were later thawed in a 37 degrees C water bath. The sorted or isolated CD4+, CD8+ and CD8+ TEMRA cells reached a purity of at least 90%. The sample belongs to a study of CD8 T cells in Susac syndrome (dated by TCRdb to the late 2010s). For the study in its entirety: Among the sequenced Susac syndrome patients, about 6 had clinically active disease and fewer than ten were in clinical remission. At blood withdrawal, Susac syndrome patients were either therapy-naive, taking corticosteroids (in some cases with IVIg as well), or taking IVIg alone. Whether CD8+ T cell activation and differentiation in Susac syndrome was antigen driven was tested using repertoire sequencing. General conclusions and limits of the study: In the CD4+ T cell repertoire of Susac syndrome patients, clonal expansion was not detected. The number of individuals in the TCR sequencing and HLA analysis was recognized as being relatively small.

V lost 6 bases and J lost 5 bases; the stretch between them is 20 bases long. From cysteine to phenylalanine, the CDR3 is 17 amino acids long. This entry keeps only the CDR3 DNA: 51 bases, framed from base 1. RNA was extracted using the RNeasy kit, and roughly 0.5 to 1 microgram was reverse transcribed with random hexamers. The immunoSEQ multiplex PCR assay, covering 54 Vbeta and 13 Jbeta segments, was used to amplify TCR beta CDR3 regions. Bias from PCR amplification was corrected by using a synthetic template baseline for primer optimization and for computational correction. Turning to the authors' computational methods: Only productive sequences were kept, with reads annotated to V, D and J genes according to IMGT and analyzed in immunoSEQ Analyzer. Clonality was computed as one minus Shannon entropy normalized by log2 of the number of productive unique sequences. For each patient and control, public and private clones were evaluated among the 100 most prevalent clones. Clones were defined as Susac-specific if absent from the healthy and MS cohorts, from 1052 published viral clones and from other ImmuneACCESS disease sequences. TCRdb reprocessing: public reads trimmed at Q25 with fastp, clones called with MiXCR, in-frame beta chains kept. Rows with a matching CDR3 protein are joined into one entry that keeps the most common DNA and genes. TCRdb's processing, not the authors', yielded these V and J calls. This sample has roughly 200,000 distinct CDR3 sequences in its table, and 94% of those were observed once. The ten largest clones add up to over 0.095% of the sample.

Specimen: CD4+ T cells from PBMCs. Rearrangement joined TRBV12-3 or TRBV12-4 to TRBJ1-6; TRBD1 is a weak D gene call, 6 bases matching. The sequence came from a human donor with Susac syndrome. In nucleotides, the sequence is TGTGCCAGCAGGCCGCAGGGCGGGGGCGCAAATAATTCACCCCTCCACTTT. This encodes CASRPQGGGANNSPLHF.